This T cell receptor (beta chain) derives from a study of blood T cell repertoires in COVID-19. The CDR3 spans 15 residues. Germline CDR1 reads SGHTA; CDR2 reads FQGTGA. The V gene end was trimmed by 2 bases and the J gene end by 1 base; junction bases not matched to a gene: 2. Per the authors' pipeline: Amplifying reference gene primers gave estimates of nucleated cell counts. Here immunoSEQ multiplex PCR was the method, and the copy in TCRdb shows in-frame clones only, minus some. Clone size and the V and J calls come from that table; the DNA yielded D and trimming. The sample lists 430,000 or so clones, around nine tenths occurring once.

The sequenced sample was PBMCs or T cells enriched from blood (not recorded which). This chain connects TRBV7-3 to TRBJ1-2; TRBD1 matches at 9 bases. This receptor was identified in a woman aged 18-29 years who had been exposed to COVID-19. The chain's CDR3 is CASSLGQGHNYGYTF. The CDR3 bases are TGTGCCAGCAGCTTAGGACAGGGGCATAACTATGGCTACACCTTC.